The entry below gives a single T cell receptor beta chain sequence along with its context. The antigen is not known. The sample is drawn from a study of T cell repertoires in cytomegalovirus infection. On the study more broadly: Through public TCR beta signatures, both CMV infection and matching HLA type were indicated.

The CDR3 sequence is 14 residues long. Trimming left V 2 bases short and J 1 base short, with 8 bases between. Looked up from germline, CDR1 is MNHNS and CDR2 is SASEGT. TCRdb reanalysed the reads using MiXCR and keeps one entry per CDR3 protein. This table has under 30,000 distinct CDR3 sequences, around 21% appearing once. Study-level findings and limits: Summed frequency of shared TCR beta families picked out CMV carriers who also had the relevant HLA.

The sample was CD8+ T cells from cultured PBMCs, taken from culture after CMV antigen stimulation. This receptor was identified in a human donor in good health (CMV status not recorded). Some clones in this sample may be carry-over from other donors' samples. The chain links TRBV6-1 to TRBJ1-1; perhaps TRBD1 as D (5 bases). The CDR3, as DNA: TGTGCCAGCAGTGAATCGGGGGGGAACACTGAAGCTTTCTTT. As protein: CASSESGGNTEAFF.